This passage covers 7 T cell receptor beta chains from one sample sequenced in a study of shared clonotypes between healthy human individuals. Some clones are missing from TCRdb's copy, which holds only in-frame ones; the method was immunoSEQ multiplex PCR. The sample carries about 480,000 clones, almost 80% recorded once. Sequenced input: PBMCs. These receptors were obtained from a woman aged 40-49 years in good health. Some clones in this sample may be carry-over from other donors' samples.

The chain carries TRBV6-1 and TRBJ2-5; D possibly corresponds to TRBD1 (6 bases). V shed 7 bases and J shed 2 bases, with 11 bases lying between them. The germline V gene encodes CDR1 MNHNS and CDR2 SASEGT. The CDR3 totals 13 residues. The CDR3: CASKRQVQETQYF. The CDR3 DNA sequence: TGTGCCAGCAAAAGACAGGTTCAAGAGACCCAGTACTTC.

The chain has TRBV7-9 and TRBJ2-2; D is uncertain. V dropped 6 bases and J dropped 1 base, with 6 bases sitting between them. Per germline, CDR1 SEHNR and CDR2 FQNEAQ (reference sequence). This CDR3 is 13 amino acids long. The CDR3 sequence: CASRELNTGELFF. Here the CDR3 DNA reads TGTGCCAGCAGGGAGCTGAACACCGGGGAGCTGTTTTTT.

In its sample, this clone was seen once. The CDR3 coding sequence is TGTGCCAGCGCGGCAGGGGATTTGGTCGAGCAGTACTTC. This sequence encodes CASAAGDLVEQYF. The chain employs TRBV28 and TRBJ2-7; maybe TRBD1 (6 bases). The V end was cut by 8 bases, the J end by 6 bases, with 17 bases between. Germline loops: CDR1 MDHEN, CDR2 SYDVKM. The CDR3 has 13 amino acids.

The gene calls are TRBV19 and TRBJ2-5; TRBD2 matches 10 bases. Germline V gene data show CDR1 as LNHDA and CDR2 as SQIVND (reference sequence). This CDR3 contains 17 residues. With V trimmed by 4 bases and J by 5 bases, 13 bases remained unmatched. In nucleotides, the CDR3 is TGTGCCAGTAGTACCGGGGGGAAGCGGGAGGGCCCGGAGACCCAGTACTTC. This sequence encodes CASSTGGKREGPETQYF.

The chain links TRBV5-4 to TRBJ2-3, with TRBD2 identical over 7 bases. Trimming at V came to 1 base and at J to 2 bases, leaving 1 base not matched to a gene. This CDR3 is 14 amino acids long. CDR1 SGHNT and CDR2 YYREEE come from the germline V gene (reference sequence). The CDR3 nucleotides are TGTGCCAGCAGCTTGAGGGACTACACAGATACGCAGTATTTT. Encoded protein: CASSLRDYTDTQYF.

The chain has TRBV7-9 and TRBJ1-1; no definite D call. This CDR3 has 13 amino acids. The V gene lost 5 bases and the J gene lost 3 bases, with 10 bases spanning the gap. Germline V gene data show CDR1 as SEHNR and CDR2 as FQNEAQ (reference sequence). The CDR3 protein is CASSPRSHTEAFF. The DNA for the CDR3 is TGTGCCAGCAGCCCTAGGAGTCACACTGAAGCTTTCTTT.

The J gene is TRBJ2-7, the V gene TRBV27, with D perhaps matching TRBD2 (7 bases). Per germline, CDR1 MNHEY and CDR2 SMNVEV (reference sequence). V was trimmed by 5 bases and J by 2 bases, leaving 13 bases between them. CDR3 length equals 14 residues. CDR3 loop: CASSRRGGPYEQYF. In DNA, the CDR3 is TGTGCCAGCAGTCGGCGCGGGGGCCCCTACGAGCAGTACTTC.